This TCR beta chain was sequenced in a study of shared clonotypes between healthy human individuals. The CDR3 covers 14 residues. Germline V gives CDR1 SGHDT, CDR2 YYEEEE. V was pared by 1 base and J by 5 bases, with 12 bases between. Study findings and constraints: Sharing of clonotypes among donors was expected to vary with sequencing depth. Estimated richness values were generally larger in naive subsets than in memory subsets.

It was around 190 ng DNA, around 32,000 T cell genomes, that sorted-subset replicate PCRs used. Profiling relied on immunoSEQ multiplex PCR, and the TCRdb table lists in-frame clones only, not all of them. The table shows 2 million to 2.5 million clones, with 85% to 95% occurring only once. As to this clone: Its antigen is not identified.

The sample taken for sequencing was naive CD4+ T cells from PBMCs. The subset denotes: CD45RA+ positively selected. This clonotype was obtained from a man younger than 30 in good health. Some clones in this sample may be carry-over from other donors' samples. V is TRBV5-6 and J is TRBJ2-5; no definite D call. The CDR3 bases are TGTGCCAGCAGCTTGTTCCAGCCCCCCGAGACCCAGTACTTC. Translating it yields CASSLFQPPETQYF.